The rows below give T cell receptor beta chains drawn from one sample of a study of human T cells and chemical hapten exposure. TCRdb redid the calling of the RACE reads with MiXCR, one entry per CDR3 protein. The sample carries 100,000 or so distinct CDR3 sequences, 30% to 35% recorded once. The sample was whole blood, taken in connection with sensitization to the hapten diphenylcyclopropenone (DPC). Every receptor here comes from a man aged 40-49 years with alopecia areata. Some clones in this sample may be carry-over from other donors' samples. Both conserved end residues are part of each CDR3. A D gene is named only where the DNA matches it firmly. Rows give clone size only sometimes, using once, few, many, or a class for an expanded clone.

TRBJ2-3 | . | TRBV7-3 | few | CASSLMGTSTTDTQYF | TGTGCCAGCAGCTTAATGGGAACATCCACTACAGATACGCAGTATTTT
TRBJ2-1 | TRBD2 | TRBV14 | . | CASSHRGGRGNEQFF | TGTGCCAGCAGCCATCGGGGCGGGAGGGGTAATGAGCAGTTCTTC
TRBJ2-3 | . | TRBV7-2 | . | CASSHDNTDTQYF | TGTGCCAGCAGCCACGACAACACAGATACGCAGTATTTT
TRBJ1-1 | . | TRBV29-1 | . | CSAGRGLNTEAFF | TGCAGCGCCGGACGGGGTTTGAACACTGAAGCTTTCTTT
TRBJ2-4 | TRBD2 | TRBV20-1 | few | CSALLAGGPNNIQYF | TGCAGTGCTTTACTAGCGGGAGGGCCGAATAACATTCAGTACTTC
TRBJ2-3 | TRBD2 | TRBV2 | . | CASRGLAGWEDTQYF | TGTGCCAGCAGGGGACTAGCGGGATGGGAAGATACGCAGTATTTT
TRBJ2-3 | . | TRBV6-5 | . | CASSYERESTDTQYF | TGTGCCAGCAGTTACGAAAGGGAAAGCACAGATACGCAGTATTTT
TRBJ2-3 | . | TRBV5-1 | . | CASSLGLKGSTDTQYF | TGCGCCAGCAGCTTGGGGCTTAAAGGCAGCACAGATACGCAGTATTTT
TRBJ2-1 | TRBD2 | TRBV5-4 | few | CASSLGGTSGTYNEQFF | TGTGCCAGCAGCTTGGGTGGGACTAGCGGGACCTACAATGAGCAGTTCTTC
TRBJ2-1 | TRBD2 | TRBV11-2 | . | CASSLRGETSGSFVRAYNEQFF | TGTGCCAGCAGCTTACGGGGTGAGACTAGCGGGAGTTTCGTGAGGGCCTACAATGAGCAGTTCTTC
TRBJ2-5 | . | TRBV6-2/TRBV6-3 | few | CASSLTSIQETQYF | TGTGCCAGCAGTCTAACTAGCATCCAAGAGACCCAGTACTTC